The T cell receptor (beta chain) under discussion was sequenced for a study of blood T cell repertoires in COVID-19. Study context: Both acute and convalescent COVID-19 samples were obtained from the United States, Italy and Spain.

Using immunoSEQ multiplex PCR, the repertoire was profiled, and TCRdb retains in-frame clones only, with some absent. In the table there are 500,000 to 600,000 clones, around 90% of which are singletons. Followed over time, Seattle patients had been enrolled while infection was active. With 5 bases clipped from V and 10 bases from J, the junction kept 13 bases outside the gene matches. Germline V gene lookup returns CDR1 GTSNPN and CDR2 SVGIG (reference sequence). CDR3 length: 13 amino acids. Sequenced sample: peripheral blood. This sequence joins TRBV30 and TRBJ2-5, with 7 bases identical to TRBD1. This clonotype was obtained from a woman in her forties or fifties with COVID-19, enrolled during active disease. Here the CDR3 reads CAWSGHGQGVQYF. DNA of the CDR3: TGTGCCTGGTCGGGTCATGGGCAGGGGGTCCAGTACTTC.